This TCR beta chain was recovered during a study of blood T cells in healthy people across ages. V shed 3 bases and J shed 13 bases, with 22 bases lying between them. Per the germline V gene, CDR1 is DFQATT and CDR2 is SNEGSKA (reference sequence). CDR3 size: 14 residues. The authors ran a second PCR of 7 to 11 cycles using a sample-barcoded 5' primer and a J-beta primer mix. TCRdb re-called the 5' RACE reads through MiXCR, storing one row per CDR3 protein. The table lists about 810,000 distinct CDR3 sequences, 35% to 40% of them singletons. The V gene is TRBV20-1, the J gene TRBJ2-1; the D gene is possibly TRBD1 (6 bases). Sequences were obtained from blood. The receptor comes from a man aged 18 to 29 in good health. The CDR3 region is CSARQETGQETQFF. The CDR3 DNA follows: TGCAGTGCTAGGCAAGAGACAGGTCAAGAGACCCAGTTCTTC.